Presented here are 22 T cell receptor beta chains from one specimen sequenced in a study of OX40 agonist ivuxolimab in advanced cancers. Data came from immunoSEQ multiplex PCR; TCRdb stores just in-frame clones and leaves some out. In the table there are about 31,000 clones, more than 85% of which are singletons. The sample in question was CD4+ or CD8+ T cells sorted from blood, obtained in a trial of the OX40 agonist ivuxolimab. The receptors come from an adult with an advanced solid tumor such as melanoma, head and neck, liver or kidney cancer.

V is TRBV28 and J is TRBJ2-6; 7 bases are a match to TRBD2. The J segment lost 0 bases and the V segment lost 10 bases, leaving 12 bases of the junction unmatched. Looked up from germline, CDR1 is MDHEN and CDR2 is SYDVKM. The CDR3 loop spans 17 amino acids. This CDR3 reads CATFPSGSSSGANVLTF. DNA for the CDR3: TGTGCCACCTTCCCTAGCGGCTCTTCCTCTGGGGCCAACGTCCTGACTTTC.

The chain is built from TRBV9 and TRBJ2-5; possible D gene TRBD2, 5 bases. The V end lost 0 bases, the J end lost 5 bases, and 14 bases lay between the germline ends. Germline V gives CDR1 SGDLS, CDR2 YYNGEE. The CDR3 spans 15 residues. The CDR3, as DNA: TGTGCCAGCAGCGTAGCTGAGAGGGCATTGGAGACCCAGTACTTC. The encoded protein is CASSVAERALETQYF.

The rearrangement uses TRBV15 and TRBJ2-2; D gene unclear. Deletions cut 5 bases from V and 0 bases from J, with 7 bases between. The V gene's germline CDR1 is LNHNV and CDR2 YYDKDF (reference sequence). The CDR3 covers 14 residues. The CDR3 region has the DNA TGTGCCACCAGCCCTACAACGAACACCGGGGAGCTGTTTTTT. Protein sequence: CATSPTTNTGELFF.

This chain joins TRBV5-4 and TRBJ2-7; weak D call: TRBD2 (5 bases). The V end was cut by 3 bases, the J end by 4 bases, with 14 bases between. Germline CDR1 is SGHNT and CDR2 is YYREEE (reference sequence). The length of the CDR3 is 14 residues. The CDR3 bases are TGTGCCAGCAGCTCCGGGGTTTCAAATTACGAGCAGTACTTC. This translates into CASSSGVSNYEQYF. Full variable domain (missing parts from reference TRBV5-4 and TRBJ2-7): ETGVTQSPTHLIKTRGQQVTLRCSSQSGHNTVSWYQQALGQGPQFIFQYYREEENGRGNFPPRFSGLQFPNYSSELNVNALELDDSALYLCASSSGVSNYEQYFGPGTRLTVT.

This chain uses TRBV4-1 with TRBJ1-6, with no clear D. The V end was cut by 0 bases, the J end by 7 bases, with 13 bases between. Germline loops: CDR1 MGHRA, CDR2 YSYEKL. This CDR3 has 16 amino acids. The CDR3 DNA sequence: TGCGCCAGCAGCCAAGAGGGATTGGGCTCGAATTCACCCCTCCACTTT. Its protein product is CASSQEGLGSNSPLHF.

The V and J genes are TRBV7-9 and TRBJ2-5, with 10 bases lining up with TRBD2. The J call may be mistaken, given a closer DNA end match to TRBJ2-7. Germline assignment: CDR1 SEHNR and CDR2 FQNEAQ (reference sequence). CDR3 length: 15 amino acids. CDR3 amino acids: CASSLLGTSDYEQYF. The DNA for the CDR3 is TGTGCCAGCAGCTTATTAGGGACTAGCGACTACGAGCAGTACTTC.

This clone came up once. Here the CDR3 DNA reads TGTGCCAGCAGTTTAGCCGGACAGGGGGCCTACGAGCAGTACTTC. Residues: CASSLAGQGAYEQYF. This chain links TRBV27 with TRBJ2-7; 10 bases map to TRBD1. Trimming cost V 2 bases and J 2 bases; bases outside gene matches: 3. The CDR3 has 15 amino acids. Germline V gene lookup returns CDR1 MNHEY and CDR2 SMNVEV (reference sequence).

The rearrangement links TRBV4-1 to TRBJ2-2, with a possible D match to TRBD2 (5 bases). The V end lost 4 bases, the J end lost 0 bases, and 15 bases lay between the germline ends. The germline V gene has CDR1 MGHRA and CDR2 YSYEKL. There are 17 residues in the CDR3. CDR3 sequence: CASSPRSGLANTGELFF. In DNA form, the CDR3 reads TGCGCCAGCAGCCCCCGGTCCGGACTCGCGAACACCGGGGAGCTGTTTTTT.

The chain couples TRBV5-8 to TRBJ2-3, with 7 bases fitting TRBD2. The CDR3 covers 15 residues. Germline CDR1 SGHTS, CDR2 YDEGEE. Trimming took 7 bases from V and 0 from J; bases not matched to a gene: 8. This CDR3 is CASRGRAISTDTQYF. The CDR3, as DNA: TGTGCCAGCCGAGGGAGGGCGATTAGCACAGATACGCAGTATTTT.

The V gene is TRBV27, the J gene TRBJ1-5, with D perhaps matching TRBD1 (5 bases). The CDR3 has 13 amino acids. From germline, CDR1 is MNHEY and CDR2 SMNVEV (reference sequence). V lost 2 bases, J lost 6 bases, and 8 bases lay in between. Here the CDR3 DNA reads TGTGCCAGCAGTTTACGGGGCGGTCAGCCCCAGCATTTT. Protein product: CASSLRGGQPQHF.

The chain combines TRBV25-1 with TRBJ2-1; no reliable D call. CDR3 size: 10 residues. Germline CDR1 reads MGHDK; CDR2 reads SYGVNS. Trimming pared 6 bases from V and 6 bases from J, leaving 3 bases between. The CDR3 spells CASSLNEQFF. The CDR3 DNA reads as TGTGCCAGCAGCCTCAATGAGCAGTTCTTC.

In its sample, this clone was seen a few times. The chain links TRBV6-4 to TRBJ2-3; D is uncertain. There are 16 residues in the CDR3. Per germline, CDR1 MRHNA and CDR2 SNTAGT. Trimming took off 3 bases at V and 1 base at J, with 14 bases between the two ends. The CDR3 nucleotides are TGTGCCAGCAGTGAGACCCCGGGCGGTCGCACAGATACGCAGTATTTT. Translating it yields CASSETPGGRTDTQYF.

In this sample, this clone turned up once. The V call is TRBV4-1, the J call TRBJ2-5, with D possibly TRBD2 on 6 matching bases. Germline V gene lookup returns CDR1 MGHRA and CDR2 YSYEKL. V was shortened by 2 bases and J by 9 bases, with 25 bases between the two germline ends. The CDR3 is 17 amino acids. CDR3 sequence reads: CASSQRDPGGDNSAQYF. Here the CDR3 DNA reads TGCGCCAGCAGCCAACGGGACCCAGGCGGGGATAATTCGGCCCAGTACTTC.

The chain links TRBV6-5 to TRBJ1-2; 7 bases are shared with TRBD1. V lost 0 bases, J lost 6 bases, and 7 bases stayed unmatched. This CDR3 contains 15 residues. Germline V CDR1 and CDR2: MNHEY, SVGAGI. The CDR3 region has the DNA TGTGCCAGCAGTTACTCGGTGGCAGGGGGTGATGGCTACACCTTC. This translates into CASSYSVAGGDGYTF.

This chain joins TRBV13 and TRBJ2-5; a weak D match, TRBD1 (6 bases). V lost 4 bases and J 4 bases, leaving 13 bases between the germline ends. The CDR3 sequence is 14 residues long. The V gene's germline CDR1 is PRHDT and CDR2 FYEKMQ (reference sequence). CDR3 bases: TGTGCCAGCAGCTCCCAGGGGACCCGAGAGACCCAGTACTTC. Translation gives CASSSQGTRETQYF.

CDR3 sequence reads: CASSQWTGGNEQYF. In DNA, the CDR3 is TGTGCCAGCAGCCAGTGGACAGGGGGCAACGAGCAGTACTTC. The chain recombines TRBV7-2 with TRBJ2-7, with TRBD1 matching over 11 bases. CDR1 and CDR2 from the germline V gene are SGHTA and FQGNSA. This CDR3 comprises 14 residues. After removal of 5 bases from V and 5 bases from J, the junction contained 5 bases not matched to a gene.

The chain couples TRBV27 to TRBJ2-7; D is uncertain. Germline V lookup: CDR1 MNHEY, CDR2 SMNVEV (reference sequence). The CDR3 length is 13 residues. V shed 4 bases and J shed 4 bases, with 11 bases lying between them. CDR3 in DNA: TGTGCCAGCAGTTCCGGGCGCGTTTACGAGCAGTACTTC. Translating gives CASSSGRVYEQYF.

Points on this clone: This specimen includes other DNA sequences encoding the same CDR3. This chain links TRBV5-1 with TRBJ2-5; D is ambiguous. CDR1 and CDR2 (germline): SGHRS, YFSETQ. The CDR3 is 11 amino acids. The ends were cut back, 2 bases at V and 5 bases at J, with 4 bases in the middle. As DNA, the CDR3 is TGCGCCAGCAGCTTCGGGGAGACCCAGTACTTC. This sequence encodes CASSFGETQYF. Full variable domain (outside the CDR3, taken from reference TRBV5-1 and TRBJ2-5): KAGVTQTPRYLIKTRGQQVTLSCSPISGHRSVSWYQQTPGQGLQFLFEYFSETQRNKGNFPGRFSGRQFSNSRSEMNVSTLELGDSALYLCASSFGETQYFGPGTRLLVL.

The V call is TRBV6-1, the J call TRBJ2-2; 7 bases map to TRBD2. The CDR3 covers 14 residues. CDR1 is MNHNS and CDR2 is SASEGT in the germline V gene. J gave up 3 bases and V 2 bases, and 0 bases lay outside the gene matches. CDR3 sequence: CASSELADTGELFF. The CDR3 DNA reads as TGTGCCAGCAGTGAACTAGCGGACACCGGGGAGCTGTTTTTT.

This chain connects TRBV5-6 to TRBJ2-7; no reliable D call. Trimming stripped 4 bases from V and 4 bases from J, with 9 bases between. Looked up from germline, CDR1 is SGHDT and CDR2 is YYEEEE. CDR3 size: 12 residues. The CDR3 region is CASSEASYEQYF. The CDR3 DNA reads TGTGCCAGCAGCGAGGCCAGTTACGAGCAGTACTTC. Variable domain in full (rest from reference TRBV5-6 and TRBJ2-7): DAGVTQSPTHLIKTRGQQVTLRCSPKSGHDTVSWYQQALGQGPQFIFQYYEEEERQRGNFPDRFSGHQFPNYSSELNVNALLLGDSALYLCASSEASYEQYFGPGTRLTVT.

The chain joins TRBV5-1 to TRBJ2-1; TRBD2 matches 15 bases. The germline gives CDR1 SGHRS, CDR2 YFSETQ. This CDR3 is 20 amino acids long. V dropped 3 bases and J dropped 7; count of bases not matched to a gene: 17. This CDR3 reads CASSSTTGLAGGPRWNEQFF. Here the CDR3 DNA reads TGCGCCAGCAGCTCCACTACCGGACTAGCGGGAGGGCCTAGATGGAATGAGCAGTTCTTC.

V usage is TRBV28 and J usage is TRBJ2-5; 7 bases agree with TRBD1. V was clipped by 4 bases and J by 2 bases; unmatched bases: 16. The CDR3 sequence is 18 residues long. CDR1 and CDR2 (germline): MDHEN, SYDVKM. Written as DNA, the CDR3 is TGTGCCAGCAGTTCCGGGACAGACCTAGTTAGGGGGCAAGAGACCCAGTACTTC. Translated, it gives CASSSGTDLVRGQETQYF.